This T cell receptor beta chain was captured in a study of blood T cell repertoires in COVID-19. Here immunoSEQ multiplex PCR was the method, and the copy in TCRdb shows in-frame clones only, minus some. The sample includes 200,000 to 300,000 clones, 89% of them seen just once. Looked up from germline, CDR1 is MNHEY and CDR2 is SVGEGT. This CDR3 comprises 14 residues. Trimming left V 0 bases short and J 4 bases short, with 10 bases between. The sequencing input was PBMCs or T cells enriched from blood (not recorded which). The sequence was collected from a woman aged 25 to 39 with acute COVID-19. The chain combines TRBV6-2 or TRBV6-3 with TRBJ2-7; no firm D call. In DNA form, the CDR3 reads TGTGCCAGCAGTTACTCGGCGCCAGGTTACGAGCAGTACTTC. It codes for CASSYSAPGYEQYF.